This T cell receptor beta chain was captured in a study of Graves' ophthalmopathy and Graves' hyperthyroidism. Study results and limitations: Detection in blood was also observed for most expanded thyroid clonotypes above 0.001 frequency.

The CDR3 contains 15 residues. Trimming took off 4 bases at V and 2 bases at J, with 15 bases between the two ends. Germline V gene lookup returns CDR1 LGHNT and CDR2 FRNRAP. This clonotype came up many times. Its antigen is as yet unknown. Amplification of the TCR beta CDR3 regions used RNA transcripts (as template). HTBI primers were employed in first-round RT-PCR, then a second-round multiplex PCR followed. One entry per CDR3 protein results from TCRdb running MiXCR on the multiplex PCR reads. The table includes some 520,000 distinct CDR3 sequences, approximately 15% detected once. The J gene is TRBJ2-7, the V gene TRBV12-5; D unclear. The TCR comes from a woman in her twenties or thirties with Graves' ophthalmopathy. The source material was blood. The CDR3 sequence: CASGSSRLLTYEQYF. CDR3 in DNA: TGTGCTAGTGGTTCAAGTCGTCTTCTAACCTACGAGCAGTACTTC.